The 23 T cell receptor beta chains in this list originate from one sample, sequenced in a study of CD8 T cells in Susac syndrome. RNA, at roughly 0.5 to 1 ug, was reverse transcribed with random hexamers. TCRdb reanalysed the immunoSEQ multiplex PCR reads using MiXCR and keeps one entry per CDR3 protein. The data contain about 130,000 distinct CDR3 sequences, around 94% of them singletons. Input material: CD4+ T cells from PBMCs. These receptors all stem from a human donor in good health.

The chain recombines TRBV5-1 with TRBJ1-1; D is possibly TRBD1 (6 bases). V dropped 0 bases and J dropped 5 bases, with 11 bases sitting between them. Germline CDR1 and CDR2: SGHRS and YFSETQ. The CDR3 runs 14 residues. DNA of the CDR3: TGCGCCAGCAGCTTGGGACAGGAGTCGACTGAAGCTTTCTTT. It yields the protein CASSLGQESTEAFF.

The chain carries TRBV5-4 and TRBJ1-2; D is possibly TRBD1 (5 bases). Germline assignment: CDR1 SGHNT and CDR2 YYREEE (reference sequence). The ends were cut back, 4 bases at V and 8 bases at J, with 15 bases in the middle. CDR3 length equals 13 residues. CDR3 sequence (DNA): TGTGCCAGCAGCCCCGGGACGCTGGGGGGCTACACCTTC. It translates to CASSPGTLGGYTF.

This chain joins TRBV13 and TRBJ2-1; 9 bases map to TRBD2. CDR1 PRHDT and CDR2 FYEKMQ come from the germline V gene (reference sequence). The CDR3 has 15 residues. The V and J ends lost 5 bases and 2 bases, in that order; junction bases with no gene match: 4. This CDR3 is CASSREREAYNEQFF. The CDR3 bases are TGTGCCAGCAGCCGGGAGCGGGAGGCCTACAATGAGCAGTTCTTC.

The rearrangement joins TRBV5-1 to TRBJ2-5, with no clear D. This CDR3 spans 13 amino acids. The germline CDR1 and CDR2 sequences are SGHRS and YFSETQ. V was clipped by 1 base and J by 3 bases, with 7 bases between them. CDR3 protein: CASSLKGKETQYF. The CDR3 nucleotides read TGCGCCAGCAGCTTGAAGGGAAAAGAGACCCAGTACTTC.

This chain joins TRBV30 and TRBJ2-1; tentative D call: TRBD2 (5 bases). The CDR3 is made up of 15 amino acids. V dropped 4 bases and J dropped 5 bases, with 18 bases sitting between them. CDR1 and CDR2 from the germline V gene are GTSNPN and SVGIG (reference sequence). The CDR3, as DNA: TGTGCCTGGAACCGGGGTGGCGGGCGCCACAATGAGCAGTTCTTC. Residues: CAWNRGGGRHNEQFF.

The V and J genes are TRBV3-1 and TRBJ1-5; D uncertain. Germline CDR1 and CDR2: LGHDT and YNNKEL (reference sequence). This CDR3 contains 13 residues. Between the trimmed V and J ends, which lost 0 bases and 7 bases, there was a span of 7 bases. The CDR3 region is CASSQESRQPQHF. For the CDR3, the DNA is TGTGCCAGCAGCCAAGAAAGTCGACAGCCCCAGCATTTT.

V usage is TRBV27 and J usage is TRBJ2-7, with no clear D. The CDR3 contains 15 residues. CDR1 MNHEY and CDR2 SMNVEV come from the germline V gene (reference sequence). Between the trimmed V and J ends, which lost 5 bases and 0 bases, there was a span of 14 bases. This CDR3 reads CASSRSPGSSYEQYF. CDR3 sequence (DNA): TGTGCCAGCAGTCGAAGCCCCGGGTCCTCCTACGAGCAGTACTTC.

The rearrangement links TRBV6-6 to TRBJ2-3, with D possibly TRBD2 on 7 matching bases. Between the trimmed V and J ends, which lost 6 bases and 3 bases, there was a span of 13 bases. The CDR3 is 14 residues long. Germline V gene sequence: CDR1 MNHNY, CDR2 SVGAGI (reference sequence). This chain's CDR3 is CASRRGGRTDTQYF. CDR3 bases: TGTGCCAGCAGAAGGGGGGGTAGAACAGATACGCAGTATTTT.

J is TRBJ2-3 and V is TRBV7-8; no definite D call. CDR3 length: 16 residues. The germline gives CDR1 SGHVS, CDR2 FQNEAQ. V lost 0 bases to trimming and J lost 5 bases, with 15 bases between them. The CDR3: CASSLALRLGGDTQYF. CDR3 coding DNA: TGTGCCAGCAGCTTAGCGCTGAGACTGGGTGGAGATACGCAGTATTTT.

V is TRBV20-1 and J is TRBJ2-3; D is undetermined. The CDR3 runs to 14 residues. The germline gives CDR1 DFQATT, CDR2 SNEGSKA (reference sequence). V was clipped by 0 bases and J by 2 bases, with 9 bases between them. This CDR3 is CSARDRGFTDTQYF. In DNA, the CDR3 is TGCAGTGCTAGAGATCGAGGCTTCACAGATACGCAGTATTTT.

V is TRBV3-1 and J is TRBJ1-1, with D unresolved. The CDR3 has 15 residues. The V end lost 3 bases, the J end lost 2 bases, and 13 bases lay between the germline ends. In germline, CDR1 is LGHDT, CDR2 YNNKEL (reference sequence). CDR3 protein: CASSHYGEGNTEAFF. In DNA form, the CDR3 reads TGTGCCAGCAGCCACTACGGTGAGGGTAACACTGAAGCTTTCTTT.

CDR3 protein: CASSLGGSMNTEAFF. The CDR3 region has the DNA TGCGCCAGCAGCTTGGGGGGCAGCATGAACACTGAAGCTTTCTTT. The genes are TRBV5-1 and TRBJ1-1; D may be TRBD1 (5 bases). Germline loops: CDR1 SGHRS, CDR2 YFSETQ. The V end lost 0 bases, the J end lost 0 bases, and 9 bases lay between the germline ends. The CDR3 sequence is 15 residues long.

This rearrangement joins TRBV7-2 to TRBJ1-5; 8 bases align to TRBD1. V dropped 6 bases and J dropped 2; count of bases not matched to a gene: 3. Per germline, CDR1 SGHTA and CDR2 FQGNSA. The CDR3 is 14 residues long. CDR3 bases: TGTGCCAGCAGGGACAGGGTTGGCAATCAGCCCCAGCATTTT. It specifies CASRDRVGNQPQHF.

This chain uses TRBV29-1 with TRBJ2-1; D may be TRBD1 or TRBD2 (5 bases each). V gave up 6 bases and J gave up 2 bases, with 11 bases separating them. Germline V gene lookup returns CDR1 SQVTM and CDR2 ANQGSEA. The length of the CDR3 is 13 residues. In nucleotides, the CDR3 is TGCAGCGTGGCAGGGAGTCCCTACAATGAGCAGTTCTTC. This sequence encodes CSVAGSPYNEQFF.

The V and J genes are TRBV6-1 and TRBJ2-1; 9 bases align to TRBD2. This CDR3 region has 14 residues. After removal of 7 bases from V and 7 bases from J, the junction contained 8 bases not matched to a gene. The germline V gene encodes CDR1 MNHNS and CDR2 SASEGT. CDR3 in amino acids: CASKSLAGANEQFF. In nucleotides, the CDR3 is TGTGCCAGCAAGAGTTTAGCGGGAGCAAATGAGCAGTTCTTC.

This chain uses TRBV7-2 with TRBJ2-1, with no clear D. Germline V gene lookup returns CDR1 SGHTA and CDR2 FQGNSA. The CDR3 is 15 amino acids. Trimming stripped 2 bases from V and 0 bases from J, with 8 bases between. The CDR3 DNA reads TGTGCCAGCAGCTTACAGCAGAGCTCCTACAATGAGCAGTTCTTC. It yields the protein CASSLQQSSYNEQFF.

This chain connects TRBV20-1 to TRBJ1-1, with D hard to call. In germline, CDR1 is DFQATT, CDR2 SNEGSKA (reference sequence). The CDR3 spans 13 residues. The V end was cut by 5 bases, the J end by 1 base, with 11 bases between. The CDR3 region has the DNA TGCAGTGCTGCCGCGCTGGGGAACACTGAAGCTTTCTTT. Translating gives CSAAALGNTEAFF.

The rearrangement joins TRBV12-3 or TRBV12-4 to TRBJ2-2, with 7 bases that match TRBD1. V was pared by 3 bases and J by 4 bases, with 5 bases of the junction left unmatched. The CDR3 contains 15 residues. Here the CDR3 reads CASSFRQGGTGELFF. The CDR3 DNA is TGTGCCAGCAGTTTTCGACAGGGCGGCACCGGGGAGCTGTTTTTT.

The CDR3 protein is CASSFFTGGRRETQYF. The CDR3 nucleotides read TGTGCCAGCAGTTTTTTTACGGGAGGTAGGAGAGAGACCCAGTACTTC. The rearrangement uses TRBV6-2 or TRBV6-3 and TRBJ2-5; 7 positions match TRBD2. The CDR3 runs 16 residues. Losses at the gene ends were 4 bases for V and 4 bases for J; bases not matched to a gene: 12. The germline V gene encodes CDR1 MNHEY and CDR2 SVGEGT.

The CDR3 DNA reads TGTGCCAGCATCAGGGGAACTCCTCCCTTTAACACCGGGGAGCTGTTTTTT. Translated, it gives CASIRGTPPFNTGELFF. The chain combines TRBV11-2 with TRBJ2-2; a weak D match, TRBD1 (6 bases). Trimming shortened V by 7 bases and J by 2 bases, and 20 bases separated the two germline ends. This CDR3 is 17 amino acids long. Germline V gene data show CDR1 as SGHAT and CDR2 as FQNNGV.

This chain links TRBV6-5 with TRBJ2-7, with D perhaps given as TRBD1 or TRBD2 (5 bases each). V lost 4 bases, J lost 2 bases, and 9 bases lay in between. The CDR3 is made up of 13 amino acids. Germline V gene data show CDR1 as MNHEY and CDR2 as SVGAGI. The CDR3 DNA is TGTGCCAGCAGTTGGGACCTGACCTACGAGCAGTACTTC. As protein: CASSWDLTYEQYF.

V is TRBV2 and J is TRBJ1-5, with D perhaps TRBD1 (5 bases). The germline V gene encodes CDR1 SNHLY and CDR2 FYNNEI. The V gene lost 3 bases and the J gene lost 4 bases, with 13 bases spanning the gap. The CDR3 runs 15 residues. The CDR3, as DNA: TGTGCCAGCAGTGATATAGGGGCAGGGAATCAGCCCCAGCATTTT. Protein sequence: CASSDIGAGNQPQHF.

In this sample, this clonotype turned up once. This chain connects TRBV7-9 to TRBJ2-7, with a weak D call TRBD2 (6 bases). V lost 1 base, J lost 6 bases, and 16 bases lay in between. The CDR3 extends over 15 amino acids. The germline gives CDR1 SEHNR, CDR2 FQNEAQ (reference sequence). The CDR3, as DNA: TGTGCCAGCAGCTTAGAGGGCGGGATCGGGGCCGAGCAGTACTTC. Translated, it gives CASSLEGGIGAEQYF.